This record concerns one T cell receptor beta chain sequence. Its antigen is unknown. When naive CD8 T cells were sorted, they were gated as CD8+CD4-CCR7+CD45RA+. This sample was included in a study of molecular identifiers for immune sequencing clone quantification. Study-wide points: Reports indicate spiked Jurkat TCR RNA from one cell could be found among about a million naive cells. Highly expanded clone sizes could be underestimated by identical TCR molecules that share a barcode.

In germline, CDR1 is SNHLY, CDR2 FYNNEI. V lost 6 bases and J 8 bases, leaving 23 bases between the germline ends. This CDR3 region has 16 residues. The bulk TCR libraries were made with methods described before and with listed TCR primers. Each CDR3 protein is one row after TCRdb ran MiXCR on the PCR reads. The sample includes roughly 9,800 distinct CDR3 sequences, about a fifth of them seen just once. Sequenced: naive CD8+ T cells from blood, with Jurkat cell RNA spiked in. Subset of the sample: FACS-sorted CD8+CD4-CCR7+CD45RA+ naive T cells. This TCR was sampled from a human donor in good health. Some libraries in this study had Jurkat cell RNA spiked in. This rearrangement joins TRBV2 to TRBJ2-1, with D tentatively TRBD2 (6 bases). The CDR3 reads CASSIRLAVGVYEQFF. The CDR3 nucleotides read TGTGCCAGCAGCATCAGATTAGCGGTGGGAGTATATGAGCAGTTCTTC.